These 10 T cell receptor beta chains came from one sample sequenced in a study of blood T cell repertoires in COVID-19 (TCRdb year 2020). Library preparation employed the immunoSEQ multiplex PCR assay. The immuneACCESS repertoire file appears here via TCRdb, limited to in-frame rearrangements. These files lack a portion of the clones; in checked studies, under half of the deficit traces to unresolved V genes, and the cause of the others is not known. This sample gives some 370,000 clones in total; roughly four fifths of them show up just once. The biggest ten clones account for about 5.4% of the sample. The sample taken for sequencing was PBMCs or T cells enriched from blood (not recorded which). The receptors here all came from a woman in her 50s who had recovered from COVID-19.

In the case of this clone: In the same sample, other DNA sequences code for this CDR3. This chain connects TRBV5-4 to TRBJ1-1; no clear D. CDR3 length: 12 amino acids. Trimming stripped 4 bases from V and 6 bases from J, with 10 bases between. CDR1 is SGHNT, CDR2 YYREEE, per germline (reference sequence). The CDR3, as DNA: TGTGCCAGCAGCCTTGACACCGCTGAAGCTTTCTTT. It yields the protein CASSLDTAEAFF.

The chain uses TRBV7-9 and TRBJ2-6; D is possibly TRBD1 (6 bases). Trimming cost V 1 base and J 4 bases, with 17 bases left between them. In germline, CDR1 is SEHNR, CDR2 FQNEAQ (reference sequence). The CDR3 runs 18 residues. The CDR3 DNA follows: TGTGCCAGCAGCTTAGGGAGTAACAGGGCGGCAGGGGCCAACGTCCTGACTTTC. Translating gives CASSLGSNRAAGANVLTF.

CDR3 nucleotides: TGTGCCAGCAGCTCACAGGGTCAGAACACTGAAGCTTTCTTT. It is translated as CASSSQGQNTEAFF. This chain joins TRBV21-1 and TRBJ1-1; TRBD1, as called in the table, went unchecked against the DNA. TRBV21-1 counts as a pseudogene. The CDR3 extends over 14 amino acids.

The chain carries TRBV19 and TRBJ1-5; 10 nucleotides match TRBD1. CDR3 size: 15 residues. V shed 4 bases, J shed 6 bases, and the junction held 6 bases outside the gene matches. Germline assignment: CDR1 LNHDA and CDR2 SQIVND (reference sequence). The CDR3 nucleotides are TGTGCCAGTAGTAGGGGGACAGGGGCGGTTCAGCCCCAGCATTTT. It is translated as CASSRGTGAVQPQHF.

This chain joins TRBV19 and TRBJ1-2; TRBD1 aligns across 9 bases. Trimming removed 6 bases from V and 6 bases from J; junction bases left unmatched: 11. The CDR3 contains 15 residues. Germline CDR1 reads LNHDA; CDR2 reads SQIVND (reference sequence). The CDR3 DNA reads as TGTGCCAGTAGCTACAGGGGGCGCTTAGGTGATGGCTACACCTTC. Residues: CASSYRGRLGDGYTF.

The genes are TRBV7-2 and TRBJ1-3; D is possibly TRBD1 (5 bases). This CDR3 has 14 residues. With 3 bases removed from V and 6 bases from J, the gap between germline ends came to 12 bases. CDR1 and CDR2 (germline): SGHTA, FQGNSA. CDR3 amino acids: CASSLKGAQNTIYF. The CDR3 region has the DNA TGTGCCAGCAGCTTGAAAGGGGCTCAAAACACCATATATTTT.

The CDR3 region is CAWSSGAGQPQHF. The CDR3 DNA reads TGTGCCTGGAGTTCAGGGGCAGGTCAGCCCCAGCATTTT. This chain uses TRBV30 with TRBJ1-5, with D possibly being TRBD1 (6 bases). The CDR3 totals 13 residues. Looked up from germline, CDR1 is GTSNPN and CDR2 is SVGIG (reference sequence). V gave up 2 bases and J gave up 6 bases, with 11 bases separating them. Variable domain in full (rest from reference TRBV30 and TRBJ1-5): SQTIHQWPATLVQPVGSPLSLECTVEGTSNPNLYWYRQAAGRGLQLLFYSVGIGQISSEVPQNLSASRPQDRQFILSSKKLLLSDSGFYLCAWSSGAGQPQHFGDGTRLSIL.

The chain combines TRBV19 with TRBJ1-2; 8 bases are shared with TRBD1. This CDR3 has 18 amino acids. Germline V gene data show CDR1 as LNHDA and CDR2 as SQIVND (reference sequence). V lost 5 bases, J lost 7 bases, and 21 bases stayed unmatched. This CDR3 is CASSYTGGGPAGARGYTF. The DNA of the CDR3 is TGTGCCAGTAGTTACACAGGGGGTGGCCCGGCGGGGGCGCGTGGCTACACCTTC.

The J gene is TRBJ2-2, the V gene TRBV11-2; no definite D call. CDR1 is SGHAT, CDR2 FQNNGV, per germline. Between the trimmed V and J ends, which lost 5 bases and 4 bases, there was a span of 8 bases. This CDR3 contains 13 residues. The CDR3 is CASSIGSTGELFF. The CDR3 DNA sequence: TGTGCCAGCAGCATAGGTAGCACCGGGGAGCTGTTTTTT.

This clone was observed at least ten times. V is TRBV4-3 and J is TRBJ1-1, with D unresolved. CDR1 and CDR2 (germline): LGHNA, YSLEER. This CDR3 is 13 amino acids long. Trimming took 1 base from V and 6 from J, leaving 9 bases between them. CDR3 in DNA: TGCGCCAGCAGCCAAGTTCCGAGGTCTGAAGCTTTCTTT. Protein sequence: CASSQVPRSEAFF.